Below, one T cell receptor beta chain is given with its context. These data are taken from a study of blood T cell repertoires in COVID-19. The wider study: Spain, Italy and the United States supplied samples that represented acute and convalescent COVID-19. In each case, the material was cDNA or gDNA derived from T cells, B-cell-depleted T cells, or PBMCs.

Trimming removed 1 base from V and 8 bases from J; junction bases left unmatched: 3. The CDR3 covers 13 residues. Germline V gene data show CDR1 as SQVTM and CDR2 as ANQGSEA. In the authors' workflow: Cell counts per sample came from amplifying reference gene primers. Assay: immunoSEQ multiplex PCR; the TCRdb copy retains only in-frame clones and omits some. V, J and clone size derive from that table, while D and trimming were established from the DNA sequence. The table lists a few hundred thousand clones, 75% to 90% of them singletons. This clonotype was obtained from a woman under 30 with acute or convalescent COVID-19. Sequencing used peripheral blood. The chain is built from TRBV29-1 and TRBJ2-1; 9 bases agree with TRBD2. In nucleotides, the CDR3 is TGCAGCGTTGAAGGGATAGCGGGGGATGAGCAGTTCTTC. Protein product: CSVEGIAGDEQFF.